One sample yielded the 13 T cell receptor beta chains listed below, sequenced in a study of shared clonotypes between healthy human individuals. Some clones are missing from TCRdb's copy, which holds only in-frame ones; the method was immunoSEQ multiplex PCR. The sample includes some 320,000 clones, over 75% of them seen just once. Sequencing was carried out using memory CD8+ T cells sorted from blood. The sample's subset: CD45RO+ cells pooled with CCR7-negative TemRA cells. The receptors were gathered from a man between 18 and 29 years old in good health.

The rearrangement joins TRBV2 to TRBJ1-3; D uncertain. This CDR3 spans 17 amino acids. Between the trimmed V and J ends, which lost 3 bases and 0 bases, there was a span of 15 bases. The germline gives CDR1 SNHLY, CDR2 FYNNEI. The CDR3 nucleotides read TGTGCCAGCAGTGAGGGTAGGGATTTAAGCTCTGGAAACACCATATATTTT. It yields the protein CASSEGRDLSSGNTIYF.

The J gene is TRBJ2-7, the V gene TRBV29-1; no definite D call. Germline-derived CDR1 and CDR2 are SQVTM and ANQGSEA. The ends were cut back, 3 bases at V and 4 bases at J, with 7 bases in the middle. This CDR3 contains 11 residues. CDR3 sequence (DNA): TGCAGCGTTGAGGTTGGGTACGAGCAGTACTTC. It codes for CSVEVGYEQYF.

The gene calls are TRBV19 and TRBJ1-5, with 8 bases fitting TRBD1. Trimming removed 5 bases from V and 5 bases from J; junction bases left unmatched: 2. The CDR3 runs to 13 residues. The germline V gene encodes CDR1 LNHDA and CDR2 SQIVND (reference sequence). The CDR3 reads CASSQGADQPQHF. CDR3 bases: TGTGCCAGTAGTCAGGGGGCGGATCAGCCCCAGCATTTT.

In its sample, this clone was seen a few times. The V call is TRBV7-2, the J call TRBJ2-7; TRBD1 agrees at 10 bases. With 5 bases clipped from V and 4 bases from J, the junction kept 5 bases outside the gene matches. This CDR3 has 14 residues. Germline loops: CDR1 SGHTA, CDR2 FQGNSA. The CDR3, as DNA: TGTGCCAGCAGCCCTCCGGACAGGGGGTACGAGCAGTACTTC. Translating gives CASSPPDRGYEQYF.

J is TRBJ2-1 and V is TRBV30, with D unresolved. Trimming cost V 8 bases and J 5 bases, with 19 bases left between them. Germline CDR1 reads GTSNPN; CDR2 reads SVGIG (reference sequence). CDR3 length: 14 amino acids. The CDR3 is CAGPSGLHNNEQFF. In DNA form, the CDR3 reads TGTGCCGGCCCCTCCGGCTTGCACAACAATGAGCAGTTCTTC.

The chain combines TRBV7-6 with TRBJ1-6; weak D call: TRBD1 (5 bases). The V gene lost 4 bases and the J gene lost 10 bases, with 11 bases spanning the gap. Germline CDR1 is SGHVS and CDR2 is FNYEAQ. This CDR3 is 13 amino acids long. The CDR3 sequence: CASSWDLRSPLHF. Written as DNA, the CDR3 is TGTGCCAGCAGCTGGGACCTACGGTCACCCCTCCACTTT.

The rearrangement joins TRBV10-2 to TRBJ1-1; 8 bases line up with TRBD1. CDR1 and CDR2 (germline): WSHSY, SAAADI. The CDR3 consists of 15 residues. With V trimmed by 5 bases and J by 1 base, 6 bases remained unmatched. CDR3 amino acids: CASSWGQETNTEAFF. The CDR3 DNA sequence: TGCGCCAGCAGTTGGGGACAGGAGACGAACACTGAAGCTTTCTTT.

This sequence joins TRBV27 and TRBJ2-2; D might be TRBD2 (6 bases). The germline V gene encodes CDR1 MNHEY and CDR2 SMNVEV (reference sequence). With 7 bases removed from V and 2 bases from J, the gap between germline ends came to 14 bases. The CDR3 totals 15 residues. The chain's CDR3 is CASTVGTGNTGELFF. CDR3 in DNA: TGTGCCAGCACCGTAGGGACTGGTAACACCGGGGAGCTGTTTTTT.

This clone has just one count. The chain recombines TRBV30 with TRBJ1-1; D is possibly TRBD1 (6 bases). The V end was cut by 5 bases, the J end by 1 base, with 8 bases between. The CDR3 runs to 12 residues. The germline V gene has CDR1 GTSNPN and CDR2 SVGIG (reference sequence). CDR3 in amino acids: CAWEGGNTEAFF. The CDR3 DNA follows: TGTGCCTGGGAAGGGGGGAACACTGAAGCTTTCTTT. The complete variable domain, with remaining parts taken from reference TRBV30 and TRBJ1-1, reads SQTIHQWPATLVQPVGSPLSLECTVEGTSNPNLYWYRQAAGRGLQLLFYSVGIGQISSEVPQNLSASRPQDRQFILSSKKLLLSDSGFYLCAWEGGNTEAFFGQGTRLTVV.

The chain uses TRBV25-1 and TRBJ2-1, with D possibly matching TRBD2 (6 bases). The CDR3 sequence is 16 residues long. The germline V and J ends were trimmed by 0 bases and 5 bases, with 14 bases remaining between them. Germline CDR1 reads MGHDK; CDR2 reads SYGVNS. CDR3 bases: TGTGCCAGCAGTGAATATACCCGGGACTGGAACAATGAGCAGTTCTTC. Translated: CASSEYTRDWNNEQFF.

In DNA form, the CDR3 reads TGTGCCAGCAGCTCTGAACCGGGGGGGCGCACGGTTGAGCAGTACTTC. Protein sequence: CASSSEPGGRTVEQYF. This chain joins TRBV7-6 and TRBJ2-7, with TRBD2 matching 8 bases. CDR3 size: 16 residues. V lost 4 bases and J lost 7; bases outside the gene matches: 15. Germline V gives CDR1 SGHVS, CDR2 FNYEAQ.

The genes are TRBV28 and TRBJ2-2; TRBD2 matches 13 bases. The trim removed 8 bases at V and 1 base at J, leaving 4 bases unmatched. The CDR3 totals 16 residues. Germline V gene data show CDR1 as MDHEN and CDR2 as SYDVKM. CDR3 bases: TGTGCCAGCGCTGGGACTAGCGGGATGAACACCGGGGAGCTGTTTTTT. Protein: CASAGTSGMNTGELFF.

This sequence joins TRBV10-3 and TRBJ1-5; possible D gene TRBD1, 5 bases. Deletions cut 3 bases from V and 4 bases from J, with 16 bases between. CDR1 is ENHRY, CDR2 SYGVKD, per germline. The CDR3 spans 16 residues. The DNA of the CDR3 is TGTGCCATCAGTGAAGTTGTGGGGGGAGTTAATCAGCCCCAGCATTTT. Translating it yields CAISEVVGGVNQPQHF.